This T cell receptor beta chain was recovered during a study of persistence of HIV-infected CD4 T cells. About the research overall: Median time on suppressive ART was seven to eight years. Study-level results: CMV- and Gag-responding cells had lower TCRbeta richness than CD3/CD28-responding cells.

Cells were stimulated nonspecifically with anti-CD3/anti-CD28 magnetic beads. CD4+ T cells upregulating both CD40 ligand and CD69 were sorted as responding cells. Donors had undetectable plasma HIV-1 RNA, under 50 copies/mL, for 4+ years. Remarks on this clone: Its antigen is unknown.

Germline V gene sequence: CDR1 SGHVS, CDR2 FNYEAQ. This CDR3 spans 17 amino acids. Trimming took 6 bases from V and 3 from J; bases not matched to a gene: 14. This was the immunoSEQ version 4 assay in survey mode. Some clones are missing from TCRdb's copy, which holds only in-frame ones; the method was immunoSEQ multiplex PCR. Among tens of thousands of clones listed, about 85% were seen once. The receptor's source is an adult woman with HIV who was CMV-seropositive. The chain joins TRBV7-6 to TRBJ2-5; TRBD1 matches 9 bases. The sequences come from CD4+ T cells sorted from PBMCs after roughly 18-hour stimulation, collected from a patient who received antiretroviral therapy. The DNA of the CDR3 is TGTGCCAGCAGTTTTCGGACCGGGACAGGGTTTGAAGAGACCCAGTACTTC. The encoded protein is CASSFRTGTGFEETQYF.